Listed here are 23 T cell receptor beta chains from one sample, sequenced in a study of CD8 T cells in ankylosing spondylitis. TCRdb reanalysed the 5' RACE reads using MiXCR and keeps one entry per CDR3 protein. The profile shows about 320,000 distinct CDR3 sequences, around a tenth of them singletons. Sequenced sample: blood, either unsorted or a sorted T cell fraction (not recorded which). The receptors were sampled from a female donor with ankylosing spondylitis or in good health (not recorded which).

In this sample, this clonotype turned up many times. The genes are TRBV5-1 and TRBJ1-1; D gene ambiguous. This CDR3 has 15 residues. Germline V gives CDR1 SGHRS, CDR2 YFSETQ. Trimming removed 2 bases at V and 6 bases at J, with 17 bases between. The CDR3 nucleotides read TGCGCCAGCAGCTTCGAGGGAAGCGTGGGGTCTGAAGCTTTCTTT. It is translated as CASSFEGSVGSEAFF.

Notes on this clonotype: Compared with germline, one end of the junction differs, possibly owing to a read error. This chain joins TRBV2 and TRBJ1-2, with D hard to call. Germline V gene lookup returns CDR1 SNHLY and CDR2 FYNNEI. The CDR3 has 13 residues. CDR3 region: CASGRVSNYGDTF. The CDR3 DNA sequence: TGTGCCAGCGGAAGGGTATCTAACTATGGCGACACCTTC.

The V gene is TRBV18, the J gene TRBJ2-2; D ambiguous. Trimming left V 3 bases short and J 6 bases short, with 17 bases between. Per germline, CDR1 KGHSH and CDR2 LQKENI. This CDR3 has 16 residues. The CDR3, as DNA: TGTGCCAGCTCACCCGGACGGCTCGGTACTCCCGGGGAGCTGTTTTTT. Translation: CASSPGRLGTPGELFF.

This clonotype was counted ten times or more. V usage is TRBV5-6 and J usage is TRBJ2-1, with D possibly being TRBD1 or TRBD2 (5 bases each). The germline gives CDR1 SGHDT, CDR2 YYEEEE. This CDR3 region has 13 residues. Trimming shortened V by 4 bases and J by 5 bases, and 10 bases separated the two germline ends. CDR3 region: CASSPGTNNEQFF. The CDR3 DNA reads as TGTGCCAGCAGCCCCGGGACCAACAATGAGCAGTTCTTC.

This clonotype occurred once. V gene TRBV16 combines with J gene TRBJ1-1; perhaps TRBD1 as D (5 bases). V lost 4 bases and J lost 5, with 17 bases in between. The CDR3 length is 15 residues. The germline V gene encodes CDR1 KGHSY and CDR2 FQNENV. Here the CDR3 DNA reads TGTGCCAGCAGCCTATATCCAACAGGTTCGACTGAAGCTTTCTTT. Protein: CASSLYPTGSTEAFF.

V gene TRBV18 combines with J gene TRBJ1-2, with 7 nucleotides matching TRBD1. J lost 4 bases, V lost 5 bases, and 7 bases had no gene match. Per the germline V gene, CDR1 is KGHSH and CDR2 is LQKENI. CDR3 size: 14 residues. The CDR3 loop is CASSSRDSPYGYTF. In DNA form, the CDR3 reads TGTGCCAGCTCATCCCGGGACAGCCCCTATGGCTACACCTTC.

There are many counts of this clonotype. The rearrangement uses TRBV7-2 and TRBJ2-3, with 10 bases that match TRBD2. J lost 4 bases, V lost 5 bases, and 9 bases had no gene match. The CDR3 length is 16 residues. Germline V gene lookup returns CDR1 SGHTA and CDR2 FQGNSA. CDR3 region: CASSPLLAGIADTQYF. As DNA, the CDR3 is TGTGCCAGCAGCCCACTACTAGCGGGAATTGCAGATACGCAGTATTTT.

The V and J genes are TRBV5-1 and TRBJ1-2; D is perhaps TRBD1 (5 bases). The length of the CDR3 is 15 residues. Germline lookup yields CDR1 SGHRS and CDR2 YFSETQ. Deletions cut 4 bases from V and 4 bases from J, with 17 bases between. This CDR3 is CASSPRGGQAYGYTF. CDR3 nucleotide sequence: TGCGCCAGCAGCCCCCGGGGCGGCCAGGCCTATGGCTACACCTTC.

V usage is TRBV12-3 or TRBV12-4 and J usage is TRBJ2-7; no reliable D call. This CDR3 is built from 15 residues. V was pared by 5 bases and J by 7 bases, with 21 bases between. Written as DNA, the CDR3 is TGTGCCAGCAGTCTGCCGGGTCTCCGATCGTGGGAGCAGTACTTC. It specifies CASSLPGLRSWEQYF.

This clonotype has only a few counts. V is TRBV9 and J is TRBJ2-2; D perhaps matches TRBD2 (7 bases). Germline CDR1 SGDLS, CDR2 YYNGEE. CDR3 length: 16 residues. V dropped 0 bases and J dropped 8 bases, with 17 bases sitting between them. CDR3 coding DNA: TGTGCCAGCAGCGTAGCGGGGGGCCGAAGGGCGGGGGAGCTGTTTTTT. Translated: CASSVAGGRRAGELFF.

This clonotype was observed at least ten times. The chain uses TRBV7-8 and TRBJ2-2, with D perhaps being TRBD1 or TRBD2 (5 bases each). Trimming stripped 6 bases from V and 4 bases from J, with 18 bases between. The CDR3 runs to 16 residues. The germline CDR1 and CDR2 sequences are SGHVS and FQNEAQ. CDR3 nucleotides: TGTGCCAGCAGAATGTTTGGGCAGGGAGTCACCGGGGAGCTGTTTTTT. Residues: CASRMFGQGVTGELFF.

This clonotype was seen ten or more times. DNA for the CDR3: TGCGCCAGCAGTACCGGACAGGGGACGGGTGGCTACACCTTC. The encoded protein is CASSTGQGTGGYTF. The rearrangement uses TRBV5-1 and TRBJ1-2, with 9 nucleotides matching TRBD1. The CDR3 is made up of 14 amino acids. Germline V gene lookup returns CDR1 SGHRS and CDR2 YFSETQ. Trimming removed 5 bases from V and 7 bases from J; junction bases left unmatched: 9.

This clonotype was observed many times. The chain recombines TRBV28 with TRBJ2-1; D might be TRBD1 or TRBD2, each matching 5 bases. The CDR3 is 15 residues long. Trimming cost V 7 bases and J 2 bases, with 15 bases left between them. The germline CDR1 and CDR2 sequences are MDHEN and SYDVKM. The CDR3, as DNA: TGTGCCAGCACTCCTTCGGGGCGCACCTACAATGAGCAGTTCTTC. It encodes CASTPSGRTYNEQFF.

The chain joins TRBV20-1 to TRBJ2-1; tentative D call: TRBD1 (5 bases). This CDR3 spans 16 amino acids. Deletions cut 6 bases from V and 0 bases from J, with 18 bases between. From germline, CDR1 is DFQATT and CDR2 SNEGSKA (reference sequence). Here the CDR3 DNA reads TGCAGTGCGACCGTGATGCAGGGCCGCTCCTACAATGAGCAGTTCTTC. It specifies CSATVMQGRSYNEQFF.

A few counts support this clonotype. CDR3 region: CAIPSYEQYF. The CDR3 DNA reads TGTGCCATCCCCTCCTACGAGCAGTACTTC. This sequence joins TRBV7-8 and TRBJ2-7; no reliable D call. Looked up from germline, CDR1 is SGHVS and CDR2 is FQNEAQ. The CDR3 loop spans 10 amino acids. V dropped 10 bases and J dropped 0 bases, with 4 bases sitting between them.

This clonotype was observed many times. This chain connects TRBV7-2 to TRBJ2-1; D is unclear. V lost 7 bases and J lost 9, with 10 bases in between. Germline CDR1 SGHTA, CDR2 FQGNSA. The CDR3 loop spans 11 amino acids. CDR3 loop: CASTPDREQFF. The CDR3 DNA is TGTGCCAGCACCCCCGACCGTGAGCAGTTCTTC.

This clonotype has a count of ten or more. Compared with germline, one end of the junction differs, possibly owing to a read error. The genes are TRBV7-7 and TRBJ2-3; no clear D gene. The CDR3 sequence is 13 residues long. Germline V CDR1 and CDR2: SSHAT, FNYEAQ (reference sequence). The CDR3 sequence is CASSFGVADTQYF. The CDR3 region has the DNA TGTGCTAGCAGCTTTGGGGTTGCAGATACGCAGTATTTT.

The rearrangement uses TRBV18 and TRBJ2-5; D may be TRBD1 (6 bases). Trimming shortened V by 3 bases and J by 2 bases, and 10 bases separated the two germline ends. Germline CDR1 KGHSH, CDR2 LQKENI. The CDR3 consists of 14 residues. CDR3 DNA: TGTGCCAGCTCACCGATAAGGGGGCAAGAGACCCAGTACTTC. Amino acid sequence: CASSPIRGQETQYF.

This clonotype was seen more than once but under ten times. This chain uses TRBV18 with TRBJ2-2; 7 bases fit TRBD2. J gave up 3 bases and V 2 bases, and 3 bases lay outside the gene matches. This CDR3 has 15 amino acids. Germline loops: CDR1 KGHSH, CDR2 LQKENI. The CDR3 is CASSPGAGHTGELFF. As DNA, the CDR3 is TGTGCCAGCTCACCAGGAGCGGGACACACCGGGGAGCTGTTTTTT.

A few counts support this clonotype. The rearrangement links TRBV28 to TRBJ1-1; D gene unclear. Germline V gene lookup returns CDR1 MDHEN and CDR2 SYDVKM. Trimming pared 5 bases from V and 0 bases from J, leaving 10 bases between. The CDR3 length is 14 residues. The chain's CDR3 is CASSPLRVNTEAFF. The CDR3 DNA sequence: TGTGCCAGCAGTCCGCTACGGGTGAACACTGAAGCTTTCTTT.

This clonotype was counted a few times. The chain uses TRBV20-1 and TRBJ1-5; D possibly corresponds to TRBD1 (6 bases). Germline V gene data show CDR1 as DFQATT and CDR2 as SNEGSKA (reference sequence). V lost 0 bases and J 1 base, leaving 13 bases between the germline ends. There are 16 residues in the CDR3. Written as DNA, the CDR3 is TGCAGTGCTAGAGATCTCGGGGGGCAGAGCAATCAGCCCCAGCATTTT. It codes for CSARDLGGQSNQPQHF.

This clonotype came up many times. V and J are TRBV5-1 and TRBJ2-2; D might be TRBD1 or TRBD2, each matching 5 bases. Trimming stripped 4 bases from V and 2 bases from J, with 12 bases between. Germline V gene lookup returns CDR1 SGHRS and CDR2 YFSETQ. CDR3 length: 15 amino acids. Here the CDR3 DNA reads TGCGCCAGCAGCCCCCCAAGGGACAACACCGGGGAGCTGTTTTTT. Translating gives CASSPPRDNTGELFF.

The chain joins TRBV5-6 to TRBJ1-3; 12 bases align to TRBD1. The CDR3 loop spans 17 amino acids. CDR1 SGHDT and CDR2 YYEEEE come from the germline V gene. Germline trimming cut 2 bases from V and 0 bases from J; bases unmatched to any gene: 3. CDR3 in amino acids: CASSFGDRGHSGNTIYF. CDR3 DNA sequence: TGTGCCAGCAGCTTTGGGGACAGGGGGCACTCTGGAAACACCATATATTTT.